This T cell receptor beta chain was sequenced in a study of OX40 agonist ivuxolimab in advanced cancers. Study at large: Head and neck, renal cell, melanoma or hepatocellular carcinoma were the cancers that dose-escalation patients had. Three individuals attained partial responses, comprising one hepatocellular carcinoma case and two cutaneous melanoma cases. The study, taken as a whole, reports: Clonal expansion was seen in CD4+ and CD8+ blood T cells by week 6 at 0.1 to 3.0 mg/kg.

As to this clone: Its target is unknown.

V dropped 6 bases and J dropped 8 bases, with 11 bases sitting between them. The CDR3 runs to 11 residues. The germline V gene has CDR1 MNHEY and CDR2 SMNVEV (reference sequence). Baseline, cycle 4 day 1, and cycle 7 day 1 were the blood sampling points. Generated by immunoSEQ multiplex PCR, the TCRdb table keeps only in-frame clones and is missing some. The table includes roughly 63,000 clones, 89% detected once. Sample: CD4+ or CD8+ T cells sorted from blood, taken in a trial of the OX40 agonist ivuxolimab. This clonotype was sampled from an adult with an advanced solid tumor such as melanoma, head and neck, liver or kidney cancer. The rearrangement joins TRBV27 to TRBJ2-7; D is unclear. The CDR3 region is CASSAGPKQYF. Here the CDR3 DNA reads TGTGCCAGCAGCGCTGGGCCGAAGCAGTACTTC.